A single sample is the source of the 32 T cell receptor beta chains below, sequenced in a study of cytomegalovirus exposure and HLA in healthy donors. Amplification used 60 Vbeta primers and 13 Jbeta primers. Some clones are missing from TCRdb's copy, which holds only in-frame ones; the method was immunoSEQ multiplex PCR. The sample yields 100,000 to 150,000 clones, around three fifths seen once. The material sequenced was PBMCs. Receptors originate from a woman between 40 and 55 years old in good health and CMV-seropositive.

The chain combines TRBV30 with TRBJ1-4; tentatively, D is TRBD1 (5 bases). The CDR3 is 13 residues long. Deletions cut 4 bases from V and 8 bases from J, with 14 bases between. Germline V gene lookup returns CDR1 GTSNPN and CDR2 SVGIG (reference sequence). CDR3 protein: CAWTPGPAEKLFF. CDR3 DNA: TGTGCCTGGACCCCAGGGCCGGCGGAAAAACTGTTTTTT.

The rearrangement joins TRBV28 to TRBJ1-5; D possibly corresponds to TRBD1 (6 bases). This CDR3 region has 16 residues. Per the germline V gene, CDR1 is MDHEN and CDR2 is SYDVKM. Trimming shortened V by 2 bases and J by 2 bases, and 13 bases separated the two germline ends. The CDR3 is CASSLGGGGGNQPQHF. For the CDR3, the DNA is TGTGCCAGCAGTTTAGGGGGAGGGGGTGGCAATCAGCCCCAGCATTTT.

This chain joins TRBV7-9 and TRBJ1-2; 7 bases map to TRBD1. The CDR3 contains 14 residues. Trimming took 5 bases from V and 4 from J; bases not matched to a gene: 7. CDR1 is SEHNR, CDR2 FQNEAQ, per germline (reference sequence). CDR3 DNA: TGTGCCAGCAGCGAAGGACAGGCGGGCTATGGCTACACCTTC. Translated, it gives CASSEGQAGYGYTF.

In nucleotides, the CDR3 is TGCGCCAGCGCGCCGGTACAGGGGGGGCAAGAGACCCAGTACTTC. Translated: CASAPVQGGQETQYF. This chain joins TRBV5-1 and TRBJ2-5; D is perhaps TRBD1 (8 bases). Trimming took off 7 bases at V and 2 bases at J, with 18 bases between the two ends. Germline-derived CDR1 and CDR2 are SGHRS and YFSETQ. The CDR3 sequence is 15 residues long.

J is TRBJ2-3 and V is TRBV7-2; D not resolved. Germline V CDR1 and CDR2: SGHTA, FQGNSA. Trimming removed 3 bases from V and 0 bases from J, with 4 bases in between. The CDR3 is 13 residues long. CDR3: CASSFGSTDTQYF. CDR3 sequence (DNA): TGTGCCAGCAGCTTCGGGAGCACAGATACGCAGTATTTT.

This chain connects TRBV2 to TRBJ2-2; tentative D call: TRBD2 (6 bases). The V gene's germline CDR1 is SNHLY and CDR2 FYNNEI. The V gene lost 6 bases and the J gene lost 7 bases, with 15 bases spanning the gap. The CDR3 has 14 amino acids. For the CDR3, the DNA is TGTGCCAGCAGAGGGACTTCCCTTCTCGGGGAGCTGTTTTTT. Translated: CASRGTSLLGELFF.

This clone has just a few counts. The rearrangement links TRBV2 to TRBJ2-5; 7 nucleotides line up with TRBD1. Germline CDR1 SNHLY, CDR2 FYNNEI. This CDR3 has 15 amino acids. V dropped 6 bases and J dropped 0; count of bases not matched to a gene: 7. The CDR3 DNA reads as TGTGCCAGCAGCCCCAGGGGGTCGTACCAAGAGACCCAGTACTTC. Its translation is CASSPRGSYQETQYF.

The table lists this clone with many counts. This rearrangement joins TRBV4-2 to TRBJ1-1; D is ambiguous. With 1 base removed from V and 4 bases from J, the gap between germline ends came to 13 bases. The CDR3 is made up of 15 amino acids. Per the germline V gene, CDR1 is LGHNA and CDR2 is YNFKEQ. The CDR3 sequence: CASSQVTGGGTEAFF. For the CDR3, the DNA is TGTGCCAGCAGCCAAGTTACGGGAGGAGGCACTGAAGCTTTCTTT.

This chain joins TRBV2 and TRBJ1-2; tentatively, D is TRBD1 (6 bases). The CDR3 covers 12 residues. The germline V gene has CDR1 SNHLY and CDR2 FYNNEI. V lost 7 bases and J 10 bases, leaving 16 bases between the germline ends. CDR3 nucleotide sequence: TGTGCCAGCATCCCCGGGACACATGACTACACCTTC. Translation gives CASIPGTHDYTF. Based on the CDR3 plus reference TRBV2 and TRBJ1-2, the full variable domain is EPEVTQTPSHQVTQMGQEVILRCVPISNHLYFYWYRQILGQKVEFLVSFYNNEISEKSEIFDDQFSVERPDGSNFTLKIRSTKLEDSAMYFCASIPGTHDYTFGSGTRLTVV.

V usage is TRBV18 and J usage is TRBJ2-5; 10 bases fit TRBD2. The trim removed 1 base at V and 1 base at J, leaving 3 bases unmatched. Per the germline V gene, CDR1 is KGHSH and CDR2 is LQKENI. The CDR3 covers 16 residues. The CDR3 coding sequence is TGTGCCAGCTCACCACGGCTAGCGGGGGTCCAAGAGACCCAGTACTTC. Translation gives CASSPRLAGVQETQYF. Complete variable domain (other parts from reference TRBV18 and TRBJ2-5): NAGVMQNPRHLVRRRGQEARLRCSPMKGHSHVYWYRQLPEEGLKFMVYLQKENIIDESGMPKERFSAEFPKEGPSILRIQQVVRGDSAAYFCASSPRLAGVQETQYFGPGTRLLVL.

The CDR3, as DNA: TGTGCCAGCAGCTTAAGTAGCGGGACCTCCTACGAGCAGTACTTC. Its translation is CASSLSSGTSYEQYF. The V and J genes are TRBV7-9 and TRBJ2-7; 8 bases align to TRBD2. Unmatched junction bases numbered 3, after V lost 2 bases and J lost 0 bases. The germline V gene has CDR1 SEHNR and CDR2 FQNEAQ (reference sequence). This CDR3 spans 15 amino acids. Together with reference TRBV7-9 and TRBJ2-7, the CDR3 gives the full variable domain: DTGVSQNPRHKITKRGQNVTFRCDPISEHNRLYWYRQTLGQGPEFLTYFQNEAQLEKSRLLSDRFSAERPKGSFSTLEIQRTEQGDSAMYLCASSLSSGTSYEQYFGPGTRLTVT.

The rearrangement uses TRBV5-1 and TRBJ2-1; 9 bases fit TRBD1. CDR1 SGHRS and CDR2 YFSETQ come from the germline V gene. The CDR3 is 15 amino acids. V was clipped by 9 bases and J by 0 bases; unmatched bases: 7. This CDR3 is CATTGGERSYNEQFF. The CDR3 DNA reads TGCGCCACCACAGGGGGCGAGCGCTCCTACAATGAGCAGTTCTTC.

The gene calls are TRBV13 and TRBJ2-3, with 8 bases aligning to TRBD2. Unmatched junction bases numbered 9, after V lost 5 bases and J lost 2 bases. Germline CDR1 is PRHDT and CDR2 is FYEKMQ (reference sequence). The CDR3 runs to 16 residues. The CDR3 DNA reads TGTGCCAGCAGCATCGAGCGGGAGATAATCACAGATACGCAGTATTTT. Translating gives CASSIEREIITDTQYF.

This sequence joins TRBV5-1 and TRBJ2-1; no reliable D call. This CDR3 is 14 amino acids long. V was clipped by 0 bases and J by 1 base, with 5 bases between them. Germline assignment: CDR1 SGHRS and CDR2 YFSETQ. CDR3: CASSLDRSYNEQFF. The DNA for the CDR3 is TGCGCCAGCAGCTTGGACCGGTCCTACAATGAGCAGTTCTTC.

In its sample, this clone was seen a few times. This likely stems from a read error, as it lies one base from a far larger clone. This chain's CDR3 is CTSSQGPGTGGYYEQYF. The CDR3 bases are TGCACCAGCAGCCAGGGCCCCGGGACAGGGGGATACTACGAGCAGTACTTC. The chain recombines TRBV1 with TRBJ2-7; the table's D call TRBD1 went unverified against the DNA. TRBV1 is shown as a pseudogene. The CDR3 is 17 amino acids.

The rearrangement uses TRBV21-1 and TRBJ1-4. TRBV21-1 is a known pseudogene. The CDR3 covers 17 residues. The CDR3 spells CASSKNGTRGGDEKLFF. DNA of the CDR3: TGTGCCAGCAGCAAAAACGGGACCCGGGGAGGGGACGAAAAACTGTTTTTT.

The chain links TRBV5-4 to TRBJ1-2, with D tentatively TRBD1 (5 bases). The CDR3 length is 19 residues. With 3 bases removed from V and 4 bases from J, the gap between germline ends came to 28 bases. Germline V gene lookup returns CDR1 SGHNT and CDR2 YYREEE (reference sequence). The CDR3 DNA sequence: TGTGCCAGCAGCTCGTCTTTGCGGGATTCCGACGGGACCTTCTATGGCTACACCTTC. It is translated as CASSSSLRDSDGTFYGYTF.

This chain uses TRBV6-5 with TRBJ1-5, with D hard to call. CDR3 length: 15 amino acids. Germline V gene data show CDR1 as MNHEY and CDR2 as SVGAGI. The ends were cut back, 7 bases at V and 0 bases at J, with 13 bases in the middle. DNA of the CDR3: TGTGCCAGCAAGCGGCGGCAGTATAGCAATCAGCCCCAGCATTTT. Translation: CASKRRQYSNQPQHF.

The rearrangement uses TRBV6-5 and TRBJ1-2, with TRBD1 identical over 8 bases. Germline V gene data show CDR1 as MNHEY and CDR2 as SVGAGI. The CDR3 has 15 amino acids. V was clipped by 0 bases and J by 8 bases; unmatched bases: 8. CDR3 region: CASSYSPGGAGGYTF. The DNA for the CDR3 is TGTGCCAGCAGTTACTCGCCAGGGGGCGCGGGAGGCTACACCTTC.

The chain employs TRBV7-3 and TRBJ1-4; 8 bases match TRBD1. Germline V gene data show CDR1 as SGHTA and CDR2 as FQGTGA. After removal of 4 bases from V and 8 bases from J, the junction contained 3 bases not matched to a gene. The CDR3 totals 13 residues. In nucleotides, the CDR3 is TGTGCCAGCAGCTCCCGGACAGGGGAAAAACTGTTTTTT. This translates into CASSSRTGEKLFF.

Points on this clone: Other nucleotide sequences from this sample produce the same CDR3. CDR3 region: CASSEGTSGSYEQYF. The CDR3 DNA sequence: TGTGCCAGCAGTGAAGGGACTAGCGGGAGTTACGAGCAGTACTTC. The chain is built from TRBV6-1 and TRBJ2-7, with 13 nucleotides matching TRBD2. Germline-derived CDR1 and CDR2 are MNHNS and SASEGT. Trimming cost V 1 base and J 4 bases; bases outside gene matches: 1. There are 15 residues in the CDR3.

The V and J genes are TRBV19 and TRBJ2-3; D is possibly TRBD2 (6 bases). The CDR3 is made up of 14 amino acids. Trimming shortened V by 0 bases and J by 7 bases, and 11 bases separated the two germline ends. Germline assignment: CDR1 LNHDA and CDR2 SQIVND (reference sequence). The DNA of the CDR3 is TGTGCCAGTAGTATAGACGGGGGTGGAAATACGCAGTATTTT. Translating it yields CASSIDGGGNTQYF.

The V gene is TRBV6-1, the J gene TRBJ2-3; 9 bases map to TRBD1. J gave up 2 bases and V 6 bases, and 6 bases lay outside the gene matches. The CDR3 spans 15 residues. Germline V gene sequence: CDR1 MNHNS, CDR2 SASEGT. CDR3 in amino acids: CASRGGQGFTDTQYF. The CDR3, as DNA: TGTGCCAGCAGGGGGGGACAGGGATTCACAGATACGCAGTATTTT.

The J gene is TRBJ1-2, the V gene TRBV6-6, with unresolved D. V was pared by 5 bases and J by 4 bases, with 14 bases between. The CDR3 sequence is 14 residues long. Germline CDR1 and CDR2: MNHNY and SVGAGI (reference sequence). CDR3 bases: TGTGCCAGCAGTAACCCGGAGGTGCTCTATGGCTACACCTTC. Translating it yields CASSNPEVLYGYTF.

In the case of this clone: The same CDR3 also results from other DNA sequences found in this sample. The chain carries TRBV20-1 and TRBJ2-7; possible D gene TRBD2, 6 bases. With 3 bases removed from V and 3 bases from J, the gap between germline ends came to 6 bases. Germline values: CDR1 DFQATT, CDR2 SNEGSKA (reference sequence). CDR3 length: 11 residues. The CDR3 sequence: CSARGGYEQYF. CDR3 nucleotide sequence: TGCAGTGCTAGGGGGGGCTACGAGCAGTACTTC.

The chain employs TRBV19 and TRBJ2-3; TRBD1 aligns across 7 bases. The CDR3 is made up of 17 amino acids. The germline V gene has CDR1 LNHDA and CDR2 SQIVND (reference sequence). V trimming: 6 bases; J trimming: 1 base; junction bases outside the gene matches: 13. The CDR3 DNA is TGTGCCAGTAGCCTTTTGGGCGACGGGACAGGCACAGATACGCAGTATTTT. It encodes CASSLLGDGTGTDTQYF.

V gene TRBV23-1 combines with J gene TRBJ1-5; TRBD1 matches at 11 bases. TRBV23-1 is classed as an ORF, of uncertain function. The CDR3 extends over 19 amino acids. The V gene end was trimmed by 3 bases and the J gene end by 1 base; junction bases not matched to a gene: 11. The CDR3 here is CASSHPDRGQIGSNQPQHF. The CDR3 DNA follows: TGCGCCAGCAGTCACCCGGACAGGGGGCAGATAGGAAGCAATCAGCCCCAGCATTTT.

The chain combines TRBV19 with TRBJ1-1, with D possibly TRBD1 on 5 matching bases. Deletions cut 5 bases from V and 1 base from J, with 8 bases between. The CDR3 is 13 residues long. CDR1 and CDR2 (germline): LNHDA, SQIVND (reference sequence). The CDR3 is CASSPGQNTEAFF. The CDR3, as DNA: TGTGCCAGTAGTCCCGGACAGAACACTGAAGCTTTCTTT.

This clone was seen a handful of times. The chain carries TRBV5-6 and TRBJ1-5, with TRBD1 as a possible D gene (6 bases). The V and J ends lost 3 bases and 2 bases respectively, with 15 bases between them. The CDR3 consists of 16 residues. Per the germline V gene, CDR1 is SGHDT and CDR2 is YYEEEE. CDR3 sequence (DNA): TGTGCCAGCAGCTCCGTAGGGGGAGTCGGCAATCAGCCCCAGCATTTT. The encoded protein is CASSSVGGVGNQPQHF.

This chain links TRBV5-1 with TRBJ2-1; D not resolved. CDR1 is SGHRS and CDR2 is YFSETQ in the germline V gene. The CDR3 extends over 16 amino acids. V was shortened by 4 bases and J by 0 bases, with 14 bases between the two germline ends. The DNA for the CDR3 is TGCGCCAGCAGCCCGCGGCAGACGGACTCCTACAATGAGCAGTTCTTC. Amino acid sequence: CASSPRQTDSYNEQFF.

CDR3 sequence (DNA): TGTGCCAGCAGTCCAGCACGGACAGACAACACTGAAGCTTTCTTT. It codes for CASSPARTDNTEAFF. The J gene is TRBJ1-1, the V gene TRBV27; D perhaps matches TRBD1 (6 bases). V lost 5 bases, J lost 2 bases, and 15 bases lay in between. Per germline, CDR1 MNHEY and CDR2 SMNVEV (reference sequence). The CDR3 runs 15 residues.

This chain connects TRBV19 to TRBJ1-1; D may be TRBD1 (6 bases). The V gene lost 5 bases and the J gene lost 0 bases, with 10 bases spanning the gap. The length of the CDR3 is 14 residues. Germline-derived CDR1 and CDR2 are LNHDA and SQIVND (reference sequence). CDR3 amino acids: CASSFRGMNTEAFF. For the CDR3, the DNA is TGTGCCAGTAGTTTCAGGGGCATGAACACTGAAGCTTTCTTT.